One sample yielded the 16 T cell receptor beta chains listed below, sequenced in a study of blood T cell repertoires in COVID-19. Generated by immunoSEQ multiplex PCR, the TCRdb table keeps only in-frame clones and is missing some. Of roughly 390,000 clones in the sample, around 87% were seen once. What was sequenced was peripheral blood. These receptors were taken from a woman aged 30 to 39 with COVID-19, enrolled during active disease.

CDR3 DNA sequence: TGTGCCAGCAGCTCACCCGGACTAGCGGGCTACAATGAGCAGTTCTTC. Protein: CASSSPGLAGYNEQFF. This chain uses TRBV5-4 with TRBJ2-1; 11 bases align to TRBD2. Germline V lookup: CDR1 SGHNT, CDR2 YYREEE (reference sequence). The CDR3 loop spans 16 amino acids. V shed 3 bases and J 3 bases; nucleotides not matched to a gene: 5.

The chain uses TRBV20-1 and TRBJ2-7; D unclear. The CDR3 has 12 residues. Germline CDR1 DFQATT, CDR2 SNEGSKA (reference sequence). The germline V and J ends were trimmed by 3 bases and 3 bases, with 9 bases remaining between them. The CDR3 is CSASSGFYEQYF. The CDR3 DNA reads TGCAGTGCTAGTTCCGGGTTCTACGAGCAGTACTTC.

The chain is built from TRBV12-3 or TRBV12-4 and TRBJ1-4; D possibly corresponds to TRBD1 (5 bases). The V and J ends lost 5 bases and 10 bases respectively, with 8 bases between them. The CDR3 is 11 residues long. The CDR3 loop is CASSQRGKLFF. In DNA form, the CDR3 reads TGTGCCAGCAGTCAAAGGGGAAAACTGTTTTTT.

The V call is TRBV3-1 (or the pseudogene TRBV3-2), the J call TRBJ1-4, with D maybe TRBD1 (5 bases). Trimming stripped 1 base from V and 0 bases from J, with 12 bases between. The CDR3 runs to 17 residues. The germline CDR1 and CDR2 sequences are LGHDT and YNNKEL (reference sequence). In DNA form, the CDR3 reads TGTGCCAGCAGCCAAGTCGGGGGGATCGCAACTAATGAAAAACTGTTTTTT. This gives the protein CASSQVGGIATNEKLFF.

This chain's CDR3 is CASRPRRSSSYNEQFF. CDR3 nucleotide sequence: TGTGCCAGTAGGCCCCGCCGTAGCAGCTCCTACAATGAGCAGTTCTTC. The V call is TRBV19, the J call TRBJ2-1; D call uncertain. V gave up 6 bases and J gave up 0 bases, with 15 bases separating them. CDR3 length: 16 amino acids. Germline CDR1 and CDR2: LNHDA and SQIVND (reference sequence). The variable domain in full, with the rest retrieved from reference TRBV19 and TRBJ2-1, is DGGITQSPKYLFRKEGQNVTLSCEQNLNHDAMYWYRQDPGQGLRLIYYSQIVNDFQKGDIAEGYSVSREKKESFPLTVTSAQKNPTAFYLCASRPRRSSSYNEQFFGPGTRLTVL.

The chain uses TRBV6-1 and TRBJ2-1; 11 bases line up with TRBD2. The CDR3 runs 16 residues. The V gene end was trimmed by 4 bases and the J gene end by 2 bases; junction bases not matched to a gene: 4. The V gene's germline CDR1 is MNHNS and CDR2 SASEGT. The CDR3 DNA reads TGTGCCAGCAGTGGACGTAGCGGGAGGGCCTACAATGAGCAGTTCTTC. Amino acids: CASSGRSGRAYNEQFF.

The chain joins TRBV15 to TRBJ2-1; 8 nucleotides agree with TRBD1. Germline CDR1 and CDR2: LNHNV and YYDKDF (reference sequence). CDR3 size: 15 residues. The J segment lost 5 bases and the V segment lost 9 bases, leaving 12 bases of the junction unmatched. The CDR3 DNA reads as TGTGCCACGGGACTCGGACAGGGCTGGGACAATGAGCAGTTCTTC. It codes for CATGLGQGWDNEQFF. The full variable domain, rest sourced from reference TRBV15 and TRBJ2-1, is DAMVIQNPRYQVTQFGKPVTLSCSQTLNHNVMYWYQQKSSQAPKLLFHYYDKDFNNEADTPDNFQSRRPNTSFCFLDIRSPGLGDTAMYLCATGLGQGWDNEQFFGPGTRLTVL.

This clone was counted only a few times. This rearrangement joins TRBV5-6 to TRBJ2-3; 11 nucleotides align to TRBD2. After removal of 4 bases from V and 7 bases from J, the junction contained 8 bases not matched to a gene. The CDR3 spans 15 residues. Germline V gene lookup returns CDR1 SGHDT and CDR2 YYEEEE. In nucleotides, the CDR3 is TGTGCCAGCAGCCGGACTAGCGGGCTCACCCATACGCAGTATTTT. This codes for CASSRTSGLTHTQYF.

The chain combines TRBV24-1 with TRBJ2-5; 14 bases fit TRBD2. The CDR3 extends over 17 amino acids. CDR1 KGHDR and CDR2 SFDVKD come from the germline V gene. Trimming cost V 3 bases and J 5 bases; bases outside gene matches: 7. This CDR3 reads CATSDPGTSGSGETQYF. The CDR3 DNA follows: TGTGCCACCAGTGATCCAGGGACTAGCGGGAGTGGGGAGACCCAGTACTTC.

This clone was detected once. The chain recombines TRBV28 with TRBJ1-6; D is unclear. This CDR3 has 16 residues. Trimming shortened V by 2 bases and J by 0 bases, and 8 bases separated the two germline ends. Germline lookup yields CDR1 MDHEN and CDR2 SYDVKM. Written as DNA, the CDR3 is TGTGCCAGCAGTTTACCCCAGGACTCCTATAATTCACCCCTCCACTTT. Amino acids: CASSLPQDSYNSPLHF.

V is TRBV28 and J is TRBJ2-1; weak D call: TRBD2 (6 bases). The germline V and J ends were trimmed by 3 bases and 3 bases, with 12 bases remaining between them. The germline gives CDR1 MDHEN, CDR2 SYDVKM. This CDR3 is built from 15 residues. The CDR3 nucleotides are TGTGCCAGCAGTTTCCCCGGGACTTTCTACAATGAGCAGTTCTTC. Translated, it gives CASSFPGTFYNEQFF.

The chain couples TRBV14 to TRBJ2-1; 7 bases are shared with TRBD2. The CDR3 has 16 residues. The V gene end was trimmed by 2 bases and the J gene end by 2 bases; junction bases not matched to a gene: 6. The V gene's germline CDR1 is SGHDN and CDR2 FVKESK. The CDR3 DNA is TGTGCCAGCAGCCAATTAGCGGGTCTTCCCTACAATGAGCAGTTCTTC. It translates to CASSQLAGLPYNEQFF.

The rearrangement uses TRBV6-5 and TRBJ2-7; 8 bases agree with TRBD2. CDR3 length equals 14 residues. With V trimmed by 2 bases and J by 6 bases, 6 bases remained unmatched. Germline V gene lookup returns CDR1 MNHEY and CDR2 SVGAGI. The CDR3 region has the DNA TGTGCCAGCAGTTACGCCCTAGCGGGCAGCGAGCAGTACTTC. It translates to CASSYALAGSEQYF.

A remark on this clone: This same CDR3 is encoded by further DNA sequences in the sample. The chain employs TRBV5-4 and TRBJ2-3, with TRBD2 matching 13 bases. V shed 4 bases, J shed 3 bases, and the junction held 5 bases outside the gene matches. Germline CDR1 is SGHNT and CDR2 is YYREEE (reference sequence). This CDR3 has 16 residues. DNA of the CDR3: TGTGCCAGCAGCGCTACTAGCGGGAGGGCGACAGATACGCAGTATTTT. This encodes CASSATSGRATDTQYF.

The chain joins TRBV7-8 to TRBJ2-7; 10 bases map to TRBD2. The ends lost 2 bases at V and 4 bases at J; junction bases unmatched: 8. Germline assignment: CDR1 SGHVS and CDR2 FQNEAQ. The CDR3 is 16 amino acids. The CDR3 DNA follows: TGTGCCAGCAGCTTAAGGCTAGCGGGGGCATTATACGAGCAGTACTTC. It codes for CASSLRLAGALYEQYF. Using reference TRBV7-8 and TRBJ2-7 for the parts outside the CDR3, the full variable domain is GAGVSQSPRYKVAKRGQDVALRCDPISGHVSLFWYQQALGQGPEFLTYFQNEAQLDKSGLPSDRFFAERPEGSVSTLKIQRTQQEDSAVYLCASSLRLAGALYEQYFGPGTRLTVT.

The chain uses TRBV15 and TRBJ1-2; 7 bases map to TRBD1. The CDR3 runs to 13 residues. Germline V gene data show CDR1 as LNHNV and CDR2 as YYDKDF (reference sequence). Germline trimming cut 7 bases from V and 3 bases from J; bases unmatched to any gene: 5. For the CDR3, the DNA is TGTGCCACCATGGGGGACAGTGACTATGGCTACACCTTC. It yields the protein CATMGDSDYGYTF. Using reference TRBV15 and TRBJ1-2 for the parts outside the CDR3, the full variable domain is DAMVIQNPRYQVTQFGKPVTLSCSQTLNHNVMYWYQQKSSQAPKLLFHYYDKDFNNEADTPDNFQSRRPNTSFCFLDIRSPGLGDTAMYLCATMGDSDYGYTFGSGTRLTVV.